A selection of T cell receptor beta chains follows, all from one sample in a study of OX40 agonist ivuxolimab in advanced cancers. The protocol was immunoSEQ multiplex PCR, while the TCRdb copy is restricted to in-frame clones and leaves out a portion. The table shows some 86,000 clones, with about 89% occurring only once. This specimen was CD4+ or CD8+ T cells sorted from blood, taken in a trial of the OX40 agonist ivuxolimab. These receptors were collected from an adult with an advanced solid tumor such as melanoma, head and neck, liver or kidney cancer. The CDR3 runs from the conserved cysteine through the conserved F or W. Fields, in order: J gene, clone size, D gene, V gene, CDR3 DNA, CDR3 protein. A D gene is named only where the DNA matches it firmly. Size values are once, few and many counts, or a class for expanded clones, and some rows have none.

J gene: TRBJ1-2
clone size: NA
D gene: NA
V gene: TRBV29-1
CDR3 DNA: TGCAGCGTTGAAACTTATAAAAACTATGGCTACACCTTC
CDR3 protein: CSVETYKNYGYTF

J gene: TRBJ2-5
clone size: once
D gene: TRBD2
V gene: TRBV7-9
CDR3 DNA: TGTGCCAGCAGCTCCCGGGGGGGCGGTGTCGGAGAGACCCAGTACTTC
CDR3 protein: CASSSRGGGVGETQYF

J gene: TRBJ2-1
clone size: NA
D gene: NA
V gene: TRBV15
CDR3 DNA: TGTGCCACCAGCAGCGAGAGGGACGGATACAATGAGCAGTTCTTC
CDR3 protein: CATSSERDGYNEQFF

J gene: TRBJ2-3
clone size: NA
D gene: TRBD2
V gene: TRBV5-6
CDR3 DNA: TGTGCCAGCAGCCCCTGGGACTACCGCACAGATACGCAGTATTTT
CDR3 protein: CASSPWDYRTDTQYF

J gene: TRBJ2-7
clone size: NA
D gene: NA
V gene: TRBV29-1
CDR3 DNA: TGCAGCGTTGCGGAGGCCTACGAGCAGTACTTC
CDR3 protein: CSVAEAYEQYF

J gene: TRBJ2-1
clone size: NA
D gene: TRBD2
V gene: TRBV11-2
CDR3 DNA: TGTGCCAGCAGCCCTCGGTCTAGCGGGAGCTTCGGTGAGCAGTTCTTC
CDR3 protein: CASSPRSSGSFGEQFF

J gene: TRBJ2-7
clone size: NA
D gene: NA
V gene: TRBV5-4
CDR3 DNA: TGTGCCAGCAGCTCCCCGTCGGGTTCCGCGTACGAGCAGTACTTC
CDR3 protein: CASSSPSGSAYEQYF

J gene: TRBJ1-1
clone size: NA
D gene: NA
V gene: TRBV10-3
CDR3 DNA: TGTGCCATCAGTGAGCACCACCCGAACACTGAAGCTTTCTTT
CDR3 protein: CAISEHHPNTEAFF

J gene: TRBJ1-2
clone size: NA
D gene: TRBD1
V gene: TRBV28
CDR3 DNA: TGTGCCAGCAGTCAGGACAGGTGGTATGGCTACACCTTC
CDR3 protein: CASSQDRWYGYTF

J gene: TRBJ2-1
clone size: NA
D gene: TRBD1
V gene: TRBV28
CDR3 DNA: TGTGCCACCCAAGACAGGGCGAATCCTCTCAATGAGCAGTTCTTC
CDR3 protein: CATQDRANPLNEQFF

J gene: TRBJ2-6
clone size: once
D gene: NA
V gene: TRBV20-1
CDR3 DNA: TGCAGTGCTAGCGATAGACTAGTGGTGACTTTC
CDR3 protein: CSASDRLVVTF

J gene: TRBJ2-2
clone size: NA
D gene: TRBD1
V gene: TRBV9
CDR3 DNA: TGTGCCAGCGGGGAGACAGGGGACACCGGGGAGCTGTTTTTT
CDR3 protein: CASGETGDTGELFF

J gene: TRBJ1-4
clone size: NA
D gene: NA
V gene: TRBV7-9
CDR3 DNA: TGTGCCAGCAGCTTATTAAAGACCGGTCTAGCTAATGAAAAACTGTTTTTT
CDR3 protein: CASSLLKTGLANEKLFF

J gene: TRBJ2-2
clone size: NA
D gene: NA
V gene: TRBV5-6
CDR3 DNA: TGTGCCAGCAGCTTGGACATAGCGAACACCGGGGAGCTGTTTTTT
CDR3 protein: CASSLDIANTGELFF

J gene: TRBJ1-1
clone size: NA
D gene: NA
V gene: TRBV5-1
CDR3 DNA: TGCGCCAGCAGCCCCGGCGGTGAAGCTTTCTTT
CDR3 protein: CASSPGGEAFF

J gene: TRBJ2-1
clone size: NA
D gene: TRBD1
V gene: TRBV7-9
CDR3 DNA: TGTGCCAGCAGCTTAGGGAGGGACAGGCTGAGCATTGAGCAGTTCTTC
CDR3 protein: CASSLGRDRLSIEQFF

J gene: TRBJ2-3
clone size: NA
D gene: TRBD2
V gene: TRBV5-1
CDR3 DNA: TGCGCCAGCAGCTGGGGCCTAGCGGGAACTAAAACAGATACGCAGTATTTT
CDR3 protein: CASSWGLAGTKTDTQYF

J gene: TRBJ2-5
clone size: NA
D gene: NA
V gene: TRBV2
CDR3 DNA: TGTGCCAGCAACGGCGGGATAGAAGAGACCCAGTACTTC
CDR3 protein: CASNGGIEETQYF

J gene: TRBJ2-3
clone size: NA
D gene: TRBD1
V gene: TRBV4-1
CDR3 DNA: TGCGCCAGCAGCCAAACCGGGACAGGGTTATTAGGAGGTTATTCAGATACGCAGTATTTT
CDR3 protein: CASSQTGTGLLGGYSDTQYF

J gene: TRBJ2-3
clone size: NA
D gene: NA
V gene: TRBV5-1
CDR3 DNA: TGCGCCAGCAGCCCCGGGGCAGCTAGCACAGATACGCAGTATTTT
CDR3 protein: CASSPGAASTDTQYF

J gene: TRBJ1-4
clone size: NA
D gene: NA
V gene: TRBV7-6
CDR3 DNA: TGTGCCAGCATGCCCTGGGGAGAGGCACCAAGAGAAAAACTGTTTTTT
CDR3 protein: CASMPWGEAPREKLFF

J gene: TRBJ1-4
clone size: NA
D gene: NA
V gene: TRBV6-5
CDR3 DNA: TGTGCCAGCAGAAGGAATGAAAAACTGTTTTTT
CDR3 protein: CASRRNEKLFF

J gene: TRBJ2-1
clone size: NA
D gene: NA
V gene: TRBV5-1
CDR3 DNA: TGCGCCAGCAGCTTGCTTATCTCGGGGCAGGACCTCAACAATGAGCAGTTCTTC
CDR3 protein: CASSLLISGQDLNNEQFF

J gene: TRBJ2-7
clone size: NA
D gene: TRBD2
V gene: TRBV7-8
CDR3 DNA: TGTGCCAGCAGCTTTAGGAGCGGGAGGGCCGAGTACGAGCAGTACTTC
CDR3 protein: CASSFRSGRAEYEQYF

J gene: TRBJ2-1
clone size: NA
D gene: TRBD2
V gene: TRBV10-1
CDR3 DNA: TGCGCCAGCAGTGAGTTTGTAGCGGGTATCTATGAGCAGTTCTTC
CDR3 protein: CASSEFVAGIYEQFF

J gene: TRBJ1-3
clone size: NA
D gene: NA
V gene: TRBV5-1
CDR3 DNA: TGCGCCAGCAGCTTGGTCCCCAGGGGTATGGACACCATATATTTT
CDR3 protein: CASSLVPRGMDTIYF

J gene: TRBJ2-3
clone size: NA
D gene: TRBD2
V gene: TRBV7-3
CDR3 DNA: TGTGCCAGCAGCCCCGCGGCTAGCGGTAGCACAGATACGCAGTATTTT
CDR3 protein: CASSPAASGSTDTQYF

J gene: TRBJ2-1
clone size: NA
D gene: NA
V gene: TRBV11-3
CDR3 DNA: TGTGCCAGCCAATTGTCTAGCGAGTACAATGAGCAGTTCTTC
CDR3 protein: CASQLSSEYNEQFF

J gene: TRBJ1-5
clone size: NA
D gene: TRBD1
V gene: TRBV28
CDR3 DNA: TGTGCCAGCAGTTTATCGGACAGGGATCAGCCCCAGCATTTT
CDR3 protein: CASSLSDRDQPQHF

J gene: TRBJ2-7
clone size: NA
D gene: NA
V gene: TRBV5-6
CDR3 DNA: TGTGCCAGCAGCTTCGGCGGAACCTACGAGCAGTACTTC
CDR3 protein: CASSFGGTYEQYF

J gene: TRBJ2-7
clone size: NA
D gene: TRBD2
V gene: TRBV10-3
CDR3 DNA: TGTGCCATCAGTGAGGTCCTAGCGGGAGGGCCGCGGCGCGAGCAGTACTTC
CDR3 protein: CAISEVLAGGPRREQYF